Listed below are T cell receptor beta chains from one sample, sequenced in a study of cytomegalovirus exposure and HLA in healthy donors. Data came from immunoSEQ multiplex PCR; TCRdb stores just in-frame clones and leaves some out. Of fewer than 200,000 clones in the sample, 82% were seen once. Material: PBMCs. Source of these receptors: a girl between 5 and 17 years old in good health and CMV-seropositive. CDR3s include the opening cysteine and the closing phenylalanine or tryptophan. Each record gives: V gene, D gene, clone size, CDR3 length, J gene, CDR3 protein, CDR3 DNA. The D gene is left open where the match is weak. Clone size, where shown, is once, few, many, or a class for clones that have expanded.

TRBV7-7,NA,NA,16,TRBJ2-5,CASSFRVGRLEETQYF,TGTGCTAGCAGCTTCAGGGTTGGCCGCCTCGAAGAGACCCAGTACTTC
TRBV6-1,NA,once,13,TRBJ1-1,CASSELTGWEAFF,TGTGCCAGCAGTGAACTGACAGGCTGGGAAGCTTTCTTT
TRBV2,NA,NA,18,TRBJ2-7,CASSNPRVVGGEVYEQYF,TGTGCCAGCAGTAATCCCCGGGTTGTAGGGGGAGAGGTCTACGAGCAGTACTTC
TRBV7-2,TRBD1,few,14,TRBJ1-1,CASSPLTRGRGAFF,TGTGCCAGCAGCCCACTAACAAGGGGGCGGGGAGCTTTCTTT
TRBV2,NA,NA,15,TRBJ2-6,CASSVAGVGANVLTF,TGTGCCAGCAGTGTGGCAGGGGTCGGGGCCAACGTCCTGACTTTC
TRBV6-5,NA,NA,13,TRBJ2-7,CASRRTAWDEQYF,TGTGCCAGCCGAAGGACAGCCTGGGACGAGCAGTACTTC
TRBV10-3,NA,NA,13,TRBJ2-5,CAISESLRGTQYF,TGTGCCATCAGTGAGTCGTTACGCGGGACCCAGTACTTC
TRBV19,TRBD2,NA,13,TRBJ2-5,CATRTSGTETQYF,TGTGCCACAAGGACTAGCGGGACGGAGACCCAGTACTTC
TRBV6-5,NA,NA,15,TRBJ1-2,CASRVGHSANYGYTF,TGTGCCAGCAGGGTGGGACACTCAGCTAACTATGGCTACACCTTC
TRBV30,NA,NA,12,TRBJ1-5,CAWSVGVSAQHF,TGTGCCTGGAGTGTCGGGGTATCAGCCCAGCATTTT
TRBV7-2,TRBD2,NA,18,TRBJ2-3,CASSWPRTSGASTDTQYF,TGTGCCAGCAGCTGGCCCAGGACTAGCGGGGCTAGCACAGATACGCAGTATTTT
TRBV29-1,NA,NA,11,TRBJ2-7,CSVALADEQYF,TGCAGCGTTGCACTAGCTGACGAGCAGTACTTC
TRBV28,NA,NA,14,TRBJ1-4,CASRPIRVSEKLFF,TGTGCCAGCAGACCGATTCGCGTTAGTGAAAAACTGTTTTTT
TRBV9,TRBD1,NA,14,TRBJ1-2,CASSKDGQVMGYTF,TGTGCCAGCAGCAAAGATGGACAGGTGATGGGCTACACCTTC
TRBV5-1,TRBD2,NA,19,TRBJ2-1,CASSEGLAGATNNYNEQFF,TGCGCCAGCAGCGAGGGACTAGCGGGGGCCACCAACAATTACAATGAGCAGTTCTTC
TRBV7-2,NA,NA,14,TRBJ2-1,CASTTQGGIHEQFF,TGTGCCAGCACCACACAGGGCGGAATACATGAGCAGTTCTTC
TRBV2,NA,NA,14,TRBJ2-7,CASSDSYRGYKQYF,TGTGCCAGCAGTGACTCGTACCGGGGGTACAAGCAGTACTTC
TRBV7-6,TRBD2,NA,16,TRBJ2-7,CASSESKVAGVGEQYF,TGTGCCAGCAGCGAATCGAAGGTAGCGGGAGTAGGCGAGCAGTACTTC
TRBV28,TRBD1,once,15,TRBJ1-1,CASSPPGQGRSEAFF,TGTGCCAGCAGTCCGCCAGGACAGGGTAGGAGTGAAGCTTTCTTT
TRBV5-1,TRBD1,NA,16,TRBJ1-2,CASSPGTGAINYGYTF,TGCGCCAGCAGCCCGGGGACAGGGGCCATTAACTATGGCTACACCTTC
TRBV19,NA,once,15,TRBJ1-5,CASSMNSYSNQPQHF,TGTGCCAGTAGTATGAACAGCTATAGCAATCAGCCCCAGCATTTT
TRBV6-5,TRBD1,NA,14,TRBJ2-3,CASTGTGGADTQYF,TGTGCCAGCACTGGGACAGGGGGCGCAGATACGCAGTATTTT
TRBV4-3,NA,NA,15,TRBJ1-5,CASSQAHRGNQPQHF,TGCGCCAGCAGCCAAGCCCACAGGGGCAATCAGCCCCAGCATTTT
TRBV7-3,TRBD1,NA,13,TRBJ2-2,CASSLQGTGELFF,TGTGCCAGCAGCCTACAGGGGACCGGGGAGCTGTTTTTT
TRBV7-8,NA,NA,14,TRBJ1-1,CASRLTGGHTEAFF,TGTGCCAGCCGACTTACGGGGGGCCACACTGAAGCTTTCTTT
TRBV28,NA,NA,14,TRBJ1-5,CASSVGPSNQPQHF,TGTGCCAGCAGCGTGGGCCCTAGCAATCAGCCCCAGCATTTT
TRBV6-4,NA,NA,14,TRBJ1-5,CASSGSPGNQPQHF,TGTGCCAGCAGTGGCTCCCCGGGCAATCAGCCCCAGCATTTT
TRBV5-1,TRBD1,NA,16,TRBJ2-5,CASSLEGALYQETQYF,TGCGCCAGCAGCTTGGAGGGGGCCTTATACCAAGAGACCCAGTACTTC
TRBV9,NA,NA,14,TRBJ2-5,CASSAALVGETQYF,TGTGCCAGCAGCGCCGCACTAGTAGGGGAGACCCAGTACTTC
TRBV18,NA,few,15,TRBJ1-3,CASSPLRDSGNTIYF,TGTGCCAGCTCACCACTCAGGGACTCTGGAAACACCATATATTTT
TRBV2,TRBD2,NA,13,TRBJ2-7,CASTTSGDYEQYF,TGTGCCAGTACGACTAGCGGGGACTACGAGCAGTACTTC
TRBV6-5,NA,NA,15,TRBJ1-2,CASSYSGGGGYGYTF,TGTGCCAGCAGTTACTCGGGTGGGGGCGGCTATGGCTACACCTTC
TRBV7-9,NA,NA,17,TRBJ2-5,CASSTRVGPSESETQYF,TGTGCCAGCAGCACGCGGGTGGGCCCTAGCGAATCCGAGACCCAGTACTTC
TRBV2,NA,NA,13,TRBJ1-2,CASSGAALYGYTF,TGTGCCAGCAGTGGGGCAGCCCTCTATGGCTACACCTTC
TRBV29-1,TRBD1,NA,11,TRBJ1-2,CSVGTDYGYTF,TGCAGCGTGGGGACAGACTATGGCTACACCTTC
TRBV28,NA,NA,13,TRBJ1-2,CASSFRGAYGYTF,TGTGCCAGCAGTTTTCGGGGGGCCTATGGCTACACCTTC
TRBV2,NA,NA,15,TRBJ2-5,CASSENAERWETQYF,TGTGCCAGCAGTGAAAATGCTGAGAGGTGGGAGACCCAGTACTTC
TRBV7-6,NA,few,13,TRBJ2-5,CASSPSPGETQYF,TGTGCCAGCAGCCCTAGCCCAGGAGAGACCCAGTACTTC
TRBV5-1,NA,NA,18,TRBJ1-3,CASSLLRGSQDSGNTIYF,TGCGCCAGCAGCTTGTTGCGGGGAAGCCAAGACTCTGGAAACACCATATATTTT
TRBV19,TRBD1,NA,16,TRBJ1-2,CASSGSGQGWTYGYTF,TGTGCCAGTAGTGGCTCCGGACAGGGGTGGACCTATGGCTACACCTTC
TRBV6-1,TRBD2,NA,16,TRBJ2-1,CASSGTSGRAYNEQFF,TGTGCCAGCAGTGGGACTAGCGGGAGGGCCTACAATGAGCAGTTCTTC
TRBV7-2,TRBD1,few,15,TRBJ1-2,CASSPTGVGWDGYTF,TGTGCCAGCAGCCCAACAGGGGTCGGGTGGGATGGCTACACCTTC
TRBV5-1,NA,once,14,TRBJ1-1,CASSLMGQSAEAFF,TGCGCCAGCAGCTTGATGGGGCAGAGCGCTGAAGCTTTCTTT
TRBV19,TRBD1,NA,17,TRBJ1-5,CASSNWDRRRQGQPQHF,TGTGCCAGTAGTAACTGGGACAGGCGTCGGCAGGGTCAGCCCCAGCATTTT
TRBV28,TRBD1,once,15,TRBJ2-3,CASSRDRSSTDTQYF,TGTGCCAGCAGCAGGGACAGATCTAGCACAGATACGCAGTATTTT
TRBV19,TRBD1,NA,18,TRBJ1-2,CASSARDRSPRANYGYTF,TGTGCCAGTAGTGCCCGGGACAGGTCACCACGAGCTAACTATGGCTACACCTTC
TRBV5-1,NA,NA,15,TRBJ1-1,CASSRLPNTDTEAFF,TGCGCCAGCAGCCGACTTCCTAACACGGACACTGAAGCTTTCTTT
TRBV15,TRBD2,few,15,TRBJ2-5,CATRKSGRAVKTQYF,TGTGCCACCAGGAAAAGCGGGAGGGCCGTGAAGACCCAGTACTTC
TRBV5-5,NA,once,15,TRBJ2-7,CASSLEWQGSYEQYF,TGTGCCAGCAGCTTGGAATGGCAGGGATCCTACGAGCAGTACTTC
TRBV5-4,NA,few,13,TRBJ2-3,CASSSYPLEAQYF,TGTGCCAGCAGCTCATACCCCCTCGAGGCGCAGTATTTT
TRBV4-3,TRBD2,few,14,TRBJ2-4,CASSHGRGGNIQYF,TGCGCCAGCAGCCACGGGAGGGGGGGGAACATTCAGTACTTC
TRBV6-5,TRBD2,few,14,TRBJ2-3,CASSYTSEEDTQYF,TGTGCCAGCAGTTACACTAGCGAGGAGGATACGCAGTATTTT
TRBV28,NA,once,15,TRBJ2-3,CASSFDKSSEDTQYF,TGTGCCAGCAGTTTCGACAAGTCATCAGAAGATACGCAGTATTTT